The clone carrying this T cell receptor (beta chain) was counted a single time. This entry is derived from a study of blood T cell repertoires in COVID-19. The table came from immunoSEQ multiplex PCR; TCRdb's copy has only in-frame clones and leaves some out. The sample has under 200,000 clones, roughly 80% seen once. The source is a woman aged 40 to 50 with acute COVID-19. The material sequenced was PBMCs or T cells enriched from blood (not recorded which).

CDR3 amino acids: CASSSLNSPLHF. CDR3 nucleotides: TGTGCCAGCAGTTCCCTTAATTCACCCCTCCACTTT. The genes are TRBV28 and TRBJ1-6; D is unresolved. Trimming removed 4 bases at V and 6 bases at J, with 4 bases between. CDR1 is MDHEN, CDR2 SYDVKM, per germline. The CDR3 totals 12 residues.